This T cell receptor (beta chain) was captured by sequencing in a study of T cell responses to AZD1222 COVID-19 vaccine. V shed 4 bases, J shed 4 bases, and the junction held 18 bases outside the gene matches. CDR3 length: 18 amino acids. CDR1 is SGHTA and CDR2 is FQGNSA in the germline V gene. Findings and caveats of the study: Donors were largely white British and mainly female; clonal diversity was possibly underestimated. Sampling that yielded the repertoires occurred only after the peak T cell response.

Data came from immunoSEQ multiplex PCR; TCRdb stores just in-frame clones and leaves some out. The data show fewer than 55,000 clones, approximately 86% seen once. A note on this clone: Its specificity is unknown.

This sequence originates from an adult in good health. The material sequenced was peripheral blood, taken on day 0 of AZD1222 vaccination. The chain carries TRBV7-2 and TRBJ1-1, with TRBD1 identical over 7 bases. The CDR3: CASSYRDLRGRGGTEAFF. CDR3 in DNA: TGTGCCAGCAGCTACCGGGATCTCAGGGGCAGGGGGGGCACTGAAGCTTTCTTT.